Listed below are T cell receptor beta chains from one sample, sequenced in a study of cytomegalovirus exposure and HLA in healthy donors. Libraries were prepared by immunoSEQ multiplex PCR; TCRdb keeps only in-frame clonotypes and omits some of them. The sample gives about 160,000 clones, 85% of which show up once; 1% is in the top ten. The sequencing input was PBMCs. These receptors all stem from a boy between 2 and 10 years old in good health and CMV-seronegative. The CDR3 runs from the conserved cysteine through the conserved F or W. The order of the fields is D gene, clone size, CDR3 length, J gene, V gene, CDR3 DNA, CDR3 protein. The D gene is left open where the match is weak. Size values are once, few and many counts, or a class for expanded clones, and some rows have none.

D gene: TRBD1; clone size: once; CDR3 length: 14; J gene: TRBJ1-1; V gene: TRBV28; CDR3 DNA: TGTCCCTCACCACAGGGGGTAGGGAGCACTGAAGCTTTCTTT; CDR3 protein: CPSPQGVGSTEAFF
D gene: .; clone size: .; CDR3 length: 16; J gene: TRBJ2-2; V gene: TRBV5-4; CDR3 DNA: TGTGCCAGCAGACAATCACCACAGGGAAGGACCGGGGAGCTGTTTTTT; CDR3 protein: CASRQSPQGRTGELFF
D gene: TRBD1; clone size: .; CDR3 length: 16; J gene: TRBJ1-1; V gene: TRBV9; CDR3 DNA: TGTGCCAGCAGCGTGGGACAGGGCTTTACGGGCACTGAAGCTTTCTTT; CDR3 protein: CASSVGQGFTGTEAFF
D gene: .; clone size: .; CDR3 length: 13; J gene: TRBJ1-6; V gene: TRBV11-2; CDR3 DNA: TGTGCCAGCAGCTGGGGGGTTAATTCACCCCTCCACTTT; CDR3 protein: CASSWGVNSPLHF
D gene: .; clone size: .; CDR3 length: 15; J gene: TRBJ1-1; V gene: TRBV5-6; CDR3 DNA: TGTGCCAGCAGCTTGTTGCAGGCTTGGAACACTGAAGCTTTCTTT; CDR3 protein: CASSLLQAWNTEAFF
D gene: .; clone size: few; CDR3 length: 15; J gene: TRBJ1-1; V gene: TRBV6-6; CDR3 DNA: TGTGCCAGCAGTTACGATTCAGGGTCGCACACTGAAGCTTTCTTT; CDR3 protein: CASSYDSGSHTEAFF
D gene: .; clone size: .; CDR3 length: 14; J gene: TRBJ2-7; V gene: TRBV30; CDR3 DNA: TGTGCCTGGAGAAGGGGAGGAGCCCCCTACGAGCAGTACTTC; CDR3 protein: CAWRRGGAPYEQYF
D gene: .; clone size: once; CDR3 length: 13; J gene: TRBJ1-5; V gene: TRBV10-1; CDR3 DNA: TGCGCCAGCAGTGATGTGAGCGACCAGCCCCAGCATTTT; CDR3 protein: CASSDVSDQPQHF
D gene: TRBD2; clone size: .; CDR3 length: 15; J gene: TRBJ2-3; V gene: TRBV27; CDR3 DNA: TGTGCCAGCAGTTCCCCTAGCGGGAGTAGCGATACGCAGTATTTT; CDR3 protein: CASSSPSGSSDTQYF
D gene: .; clone size: .; CDR3 length: 13; J gene: TRBJ2-1; V gene: TRBV7-9; CDR3 DNA: TGTTCCAGCAGCTTAGACGGCTACAATGAGCAGTTCTTC; CDR3 protein: CSSSLDGYNEQFF
D gene: TRBD1; clone size: .; CDR3 length: 13; J gene: TRBJ1-4; V gene: TRBV28; CDR3 DNA: TGTGCCAGTCACTCGGGACAGTATGAAAAACTGTTTTTT; CDR3 protein: CASHSGQYEKLFF
D gene: TRBD1; clone size: .; CDR3 length: 14; J gene: TRBJ1-2; V gene: TRBV6-5; CDR3 DNA: TGTGCCAGCAGTGAAGGACAGGGGGGATATGGCTACACCTTC; CDR3 protein: CASSEGQGGYGYTF
D gene: TRBD1; clone size: few; CDR3 length: 19; J gene: TRBJ1-4; V gene: TRBV7-3; CDR3 DNA: TGTGCCAGCAGCTTACCCCCGAAGGACAGGGGGCTAATGAAGGAAAAACTGTTTTTT; CDR3 protein: CASSLPPKDRGLMKEKLFF
D gene: .; clone size: .; CDR3 length: 11; J gene: TRBJ2-3; V gene: TRBV2; CDR3 DNA: TGTGCCAGCAGACCCCGACGAGGCCTCTATTTT; CDR3 protein: CASRPRRGLYF
D gene: .; clone size: once; CDR3 length: 13; J gene: TRBJ1-1; V gene: TRBV6-5; CDR3 DNA: TGTGCCAGCAGTTTGAACATGAACACTGAAGCTTTCTTT; CDR3 protein: CASSLNMNTEAFF
D gene: .; clone size: .; CDR3 length: 12; J gene: TRBJ1-1; V gene: TRBV18; CDR3 DNA: TGTGCCAGCTCAGAGGTACAGGGCGACGCTTTCTTT; CDR3 protein: CASSEVQGDAFF
D gene: .; clone size: .; CDR3 length: 14; J gene: TRBJ2-2; V gene: TRBV9; CDR3 DNA: TGTGCCAGCAGACAGGGTGCGAACACCGGGGAGCTGTTTTTT; CDR3 protein: CASRQGANTGELFF
D gene: TRBD1; clone size: .; CDR3 length: 17; J gene: TRBJ1-4; V gene: TRBV15; CDR3 DNA: TGTGCCACCAGCAGAGATTCTTTGCTACAGGGGGTTGAAAAACTGTTTTTT; CDR3 protein: CATSRDSLLQGVEKLFF
D gene: .; clone size: few; CDR3 length: 14; J gene: TRBJ1-4; V gene: TRBV5-4; CDR3 DNA: TGTGCCAGCAGCCCCGAGGGCGGTAATGAAAAACTGTTTTTT; CDR3 protein: CASSPEGGNEKLFF
D gene: .; clone size: .; CDR3 length: 20; J gene: TRBJ1-3; V gene: TRBV14; CDR3 DNA: TGTGCCAGCAGCAGTCCTCGCCGGGACACGGAGCATTGGGGTGAAAACACCATATATTTT; CDR3 protein: CASSSPRRDTEHWGENTIYF
D gene: TRBD2; clone size: .; CDR3 length: 15; J gene: TRBJ2-2; V gene: TRBV27; CDR3 DNA: TGTGCCAGCCGACGCGGGAGGGCGAACACCGGGGAGCTGTTTTTT; CDR3 protein: CASRRGRANTGELFF
D gene: .; clone size: once; CDR3 length: 18; J gene: TRBJ2-3; V gene: TRBV27; CDR3 DNA: TGTGCCAGCTCCTCCATTACAGGGGGGCGCAGGGGGGGAGATACGCAGTATTTT; CDR3 protein: CASSSITGGRRGGDTQYF
D gene: .; clone size: .; CDR3 length: 15; J gene: TRBJ2-2; V gene: TRBV6-4; CDR3 DNA: TGTGCCAGCAGTGCTTCCAGGGAAGGGACCGGGGAGCTGTTTTTT; CDR3 protein: CASSASREGTGELFF
D gene: TRBD2; clone size: .; CDR3 length: 16; J gene: TRBJ2-1; V gene: TRBV7-9; CDR3 DNA: TGTGCCAGCAGCGGAGGACTAGCGGGAGTTGGGAATGAGCAGTTCTTC; CDR3 protein: CASSGGLAGVGNEQFF
D gene: .; clone size: .; CDR3 length: 13; J gene: TRBJ1-3; V gene: TRBV9; CDR3 DNA: TGTGCCAGCAGCGTAGATCCGGTAAACACCATATATTTT; CDR3 protein: CASSVDPVNTIYF
D gene: TRBD2; clone size: .; CDR3 length: 14; J gene: TRBJ2-7; V gene: TRBV27; CDR3 DNA: TGTGCCAGCTCACTAGCGGAATCAGCCTACGAGCAGTACTTC; CDR3 protein: CASSLAESAYEQYF
D gene: .; clone size: .; CDR3 length: 14; J gene: TRBJ2-1; V gene: TRBV27; CDR3 DNA: TGTGCCAGCAGTTCCCAGGGGTCCTACAATGAGCAGTTCTTC; CDR3 protein: CASSSQGSYNEQFF
D gene: .; clone size: .; CDR3 length: 14; J gene: TRBJ1-2; V gene: TRBV5-1; CDR3 DNA: TGCGCCAGCAGCTTGGCCTCCCCGGGAGGGGGCTACACCTTC; CDR3 protein: CASSLASPGGGYTF
D gene: TRBD1; clone size: few; CDR3 length: 18; J gene: TRBJ2-1; V gene: TRBV10-3; CDR3 DNA: TGTGCCATCAGTGAGCACCTCTGGGGACAGGGCCGGGACAATGAGCAGTTCTTC; CDR3 protein: CAISEHLWGQGRDNEQFF
D gene: TRBD1; clone size: .; CDR3 length: 15; J gene: TRBJ1-5; V gene: TRBV27; CDR3 DNA: TGTGCCAGCAGAATTGGAGGACAGGGGGCTCAGCCCCAGCATTTT; CDR3 protein: CASRIGGQGAQPQHF
D gene: .; clone size: once; CDR3 length: 18; J gene: TRBJ1-1; V gene: TRBV18; CDR3 DNA: TGTGCCAGCTCACCACGCGGCAGCCAAGAGGTTACGAACACTGAAGCTTTCTTT; CDR3 protein: CASSPRGSQEVTNTEAFF
D gene: TRBD2; clone size: once; CDR3 length: 15; J gene: TRBJ2-3; V gene: TRBV11-2; CDR3 DNA: TGTGCCAGCTTCGGGGGGCTAGCGGGCCGAGCTACGCAGTATTTT; CDR3 protein: CASFGGLAGRATQYF
D gene: TRBD1; clone size: .; CDR3 length: 16; J gene: TRBJ1-1; V gene: TRBV15; CDR3 DNA: TGTGCCACCAGCAGAGGTGCGGGACAGGGTAGGACTGAAGCTTTCTTT; CDR3 protein: CATSRGAGQGRTEAFF
D gene: TRBD2; clone size: .; CDR3 length: 15; J gene: TRBJ2-5; V gene: TRBV5-4; CDR3 DNA: TGTGCCAGCAGCCGGGAGGGGCGGGAAGGGGAGACCCAGTACTTC; CDR3 protein: CASSREGREGETQYF
D gene: .; clone size: .; CDR3 length: 15; J gene: TRBJ1-3; V gene: TRBV7-9; CDR3 DNA: TGTGCCAGCAGCTTCCGTCGAGGGAAAGGAAACACCATATATTTT; CDR3 protein: CASSFRRGKGNTIYF
D gene: TRBD2; clone size: .; CDR3 length: 17; J gene: TRBJ2-7; V gene: TRBV9; CDR3 DNA: TGTGCCAGCAGCGAAGAACGACTAGCGGGAGGGGTGACCGAGCAGTACTTC; CDR3 protein: CASSEERLAGGVTEQYF
D gene: .; clone size: once; CDR3 length: 11; J gene: TRBJ1-4; V gene: TRBV20-1; CDR3 DNA: TGCAGTACCGATCAGGGGGAAAAACTGTTTTTT; CDR3 protein: CSTDQGEKLFF
D gene: TRBD2; clone size: .; CDR3 length: 20; J gene: TRBJ2-3; V gene: TRBV6-8; CDR3 DNA: TGTGCCAGCAGTTACTTTCACTATGGACTAGCGGTTACTAGCACAGATACGCAGTATTTT; CDR3 protein: CASSYFHYGLAVTSTDTQYF
D gene: TRBD2; clone size: .; CDR3 length: 16; J gene: TRBJ2-2; V gene: TRBV19; CDR3 DNA: TGTGCCAGTAGAAAGGGAGCGGGGGCGAACACCGGGGAGCTGTTTTTT; CDR3 protein: CASRKGAGANTGELFF
D gene: TRBD2; clone size: .; CDR3 length: 17; J gene: TRBJ2-1; V gene: TRBV9; CDR3 DNA: TGTGCCAGCAGCTCAAGACTAGCGGCGAGCTCCTACAATGAGCAGTTCTTC; CDR3 protein: CASSSRLAASSYNEQFF
D gene: .; clone size: .; CDR3 length: 14; J gene: TRBJ1-2; V gene: TRBV6-5; CDR3 DNA: TGTGCCAGCAGTTACTCTCCAGGGGACTATGGCTACACCTTC; CDR3 protein: CASSYSPGDYGYTF
D gene: TRBD2; clone size: .; CDR3 length: 17; J gene: TRBJ2-1; V gene: TRBV15; CDR3 DNA: TGTGCCACCAGCAGAGTGGTGGGGGGGAGCTCCTACAATGAGCAGTTCTTC; CDR3 protein: CATSRVVGGSSYNEQFF
D gene: .; clone size: .; CDR3 length: 15; J gene: TRBJ2-7; V gene: TRBV19; CDR3 DNA: TGTGCCAGTTCCATGGATTGGGGCGTTCTCTACGCGCAGTACTTC; CDR3 protein: CASSMDWGVLYAQYF
D gene: .; clone size: once; CDR3 length: 15; J gene: TRBJ2-3; V gene: TRBV5-1; CDR3 DNA: TGCGCCAGCAGCTTACGCGGGACCAGGCAAGATACGCAGTATTTT; CDR3 protein: CASSLRGTRQDTQYF
D gene: .; clone size: .; CDR3 length: 14; J gene: TRBJ2-1; V gene: TRBV5-5; CDR3 DNA: TGTGCCAGCAGCCAGGTCCATACCTACAATGAGCAGTTCTTC; CDR3 protein: CASSQVHTYNEQFF
D gene: TRBD1; clone size: .; CDR3 length: 15; J gene: TRBJ2-7; V gene: TRBV4-2; CDR3 DNA: TGTGCCAGCAGCCAAGGGACAGGGGGCTCCTACGAGCAGTACTTC; CDR3 protein: CASSQGTGGSYEQYF
D gene: .; clone size: .; CDR3 length: 12; J gene: TRBJ2-2; V gene: TRBV6-5; CDR3 DNA: TGTGCCAGCAGGCCAGAGCGGGGGGAGCTGTTTTTT; CDR3 protein: CASRPERGELFF
D gene: TRBD1; clone size: .; CDR3 length: 12; J gene: TRBJ2-7; V gene: TRBV6-1; CDR3 DNA: TGTGCCAGCTTGACAGGGGTCTACGAGCAGTACTTC; CDR3 protein: CASLTGVYEQYF
D gene: TRBD2; clone size: few; CDR3 length: 16; J gene: TRBJ2-1; V gene: TRBV11-1; CDR3 DNA: TGTGCCAGCAGCTTCAGCGGGTCTAGCGGGAGTAGTGAGCAGTTCTTC; CDR3 protein: CASSFSGSSGSSEQFF
D gene: TRBD1; clone size: .; CDR3 length: 16; J gene: TRBJ2-3; V gene: TRBV19; CDR3 DNA: TGTGCCAGTAGTTCGAGAACAGGGGGGATCACAGATACGCAGTATTTT; CDR3 protein: CASSSRTGGITDTQYF
D gene: TRBD1; clone size: once; CDR3 length: 15; J gene: TRBJ1-2; V gene: TRBV27; CDR3 DNA: TGTGCCAGCGGCGCCCTGACCGGGACAGGAGACGGCTACACCTTC; CDR3 protein: CASGALTGTGDGYTF
D gene: .; clone size: .; CDR3 length: 14; J gene: TRBJ2-2; V gene: TRBV28; CDR3 DNA: TGTGCCAGCAGTTTATTTTCCGACACCGGGGAGCTGTTTTTT; CDR3 protein: CASSLFSDTGELFF
D gene: .; clone size: .; CDR3 length: 15; J gene: TRBJ2-5; V gene: TRBV6-1; CDR3 DNA: TGTGCCAGTTCACCCGGGACTCTCCTTTCTGAGACCCAGTACTTC; CDR3 protein: CASSPGTLLSETQYF
D gene: .; clone size: .; CDR3 length: 16; J gene: TRBJ1-3; V gene: TRBV6-1; CDR3 DNA: TGTGCCAGCAGTGAAGCCCTAGGGACTTCTGGAAACACCATATATTTT; CDR3 protein: CASSEALGTSGNTIYF
D gene: TRBD1; clone size: .; CDR3 length: 16; J gene: TRBJ1-5; V gene: TRBV4-2; CDR3 DNA: TGTGCCAGCAGCCAACCGGGACAGGGGGTAAGTCAGCCCCAGCATTTT; CDR3 protein: CASSQPGQGVSQPQHF
D gene: .; clone size: .; CDR3 length: 14; J gene: TRBJ2-3; V gene: TRBV4-1; CDR3 DNA: TGCGCCAGCAGCCAAGAGGGCCTCGCAGATACGCAGTATTTT; CDR3 protein: CASSQEGLADTQYF
D gene: .; clone size: .; CDR3 length: 19; J gene: TRBJ2-3; V gene: TRBV6-1; CDR3 DNA: TGTGCCAGCAGTGAAGGCGGCCTTGGGAGTTATTGGGGCACAGATACGCAGTATTTT; CDR3 protein: CASSEGGLGSYWGTDTQYF
D gene: TRBD2; clone size: few; CDR3 length: 17; J gene: TRBJ2-3; V gene: TRBV11-2; CDR3 DNA: TGTGCCAGCAGCTTAGAGGGGGGCGGGGGGCCTGTAGATACGCAGTATTTT; CDR3 protein: CASSLEGGGGPVDTQYF
D gene: .; clone size: .; CDR3 length: 16; J gene: TRBJ1-4; V gene: TRBV19; CDR3 DNA: TGTGCCAGTAGTCCCCAGGGGCATGCAACTAATGAAAAACTGTTTTTT; CDR3 protein: CASSPQGHATNEKLFF